The 32 T cell receptor beta chains below all came from one sample that was sequenced in a study of tumor-infiltrating lymphocytes in primary liver carcinoma. TCR beta cDNA was prepared out of 450 to 500 ng total RNA by means of a constant-region primer. ARM-PCR, slightly modified, supplied the TCR beta libraries through three nested multiplex PCR rounds. TRBV1-TRBV30 forward primers paired with a C-beta reverse primer were used in the first two PCR rounds, which ran about 11 cycles each. TCRdb reprocessed the multiplex PCR reads via MiXCR and lists one record per CDR3 protein. The sample holds fewer than 25,000 distinct CDR3 sequences, 65% to 85% seen once. Investigators took RNA and DNA out together from 20-30 mg of unsorted bulk tissue. The sequenced sample consisted of liver tumor tissue from sampling region 1. Subset: tumor region T1, superior pole. Source of these receptors: a man in his forties with primary liver carcinoma and hepatitis B virus infection.

A remark on this clonotype: A junction boundary mismatches the germline segment, possibly from a read error. This sequence joins TRBV7-9 and TRBJ1-2; unclear D gene. CDR3 length: 16 residues. Germline CDR1 is SEHNR and CDR2 is FQNEAQ (reference sequence). CDR3 region: CASSSEGRLSQYGYTF. CDR3 in DNA: TGCGCCAGCAGTTCCGAGGGCAGGCTGTCCCAGTATGGCTACACCTTC.

Notes on this clonotype: A much bigger clone sits one base away, suggesting this may be a read error. This chain uses TRBV20-1 with TRBJ1-1; D gene ambiguous. The CDR3 sequence is 13 residues long. The V gene lost 4 bases and the J gene lost 3 bases, with 12 bases spanning the gap. CDR1 and CDR2 (germline): DFQATT, SNEGSKA (reference sequence). For the CDR3, the DNA is TGCAGTGCTACTTCGACAAGGGACACTGAAGCTTTCTTT. Protein product: CSATSTRDTEAFF.

Concerning this clonotype itself: The CDR3 end shows no conserved phenylalanine or tryptophan, and so a read error is likely. The chain uses TRBV11-2 and TRBJ2-1; 7 bases fit TRBD2. Germline V lookup: CDR1 SGHAT, CDR2 FQNNGV. The CDR3 consists of 16 residues. Trimming removed 8 bases from V and 10 bases from J; junction bases left unmatched: 20. CDR3 DNA sequence: TGTGCCAGCCGCCCTTTCTCCAGCGGGAAGGATGGCGAGCAGTTCATC. Translation: CASRPFSSGKDGEQFI.

Regarding this clonotype: One end of the junction is discordant with germline, which a read error may explain. The CDR3 region has the DNA TGTGCCAGCAGCTTAGAGCAGGTTGTTAACTTCAATGAGCAGTGCTTC. It encodes CASSLEQVVNFNEQCF. The gene calls are TRBV11-2 and TRBJ2-1; D remains ambiguous. The germline V gene encodes CDR1 SGHAT and CDR2 FQNNGV. The CDR3 extends over 16 amino acids.

On this clonotype: An end of the junction differs from the germline gene, which may be a read error. V is TRBV10-2 and J is TRBJ2-7; D is undetermined. The CDR3 covers 14 residues. Germline V CDR1 and CDR2: WSHSY, SAAADI. The CDR3 here is CASSGPHRNYEQYF. The CDR3 nucleotides read TGCGCCAGCAGTGGACCACACAGAAATTACGAACAGTACTTC.

As for this clonotype: Its ends do not fully match the called genes, so a read error is possible. The chain carries TRBV29-1 and TRBJ2-3; TRBD2 matches at 14 bases. This CDR3 is 14 amino acids long. Germline values: CDR1 SQVTM, CDR2 ANQGSEA. CDR3 DNA sequence: TGCAGCGTTGAGGGACTAGCGGGAGCGGGTACGCACTATTTT. Translated: CSVEGLAGAGTHYF.

Details on this clonotype: The junction departs from the called germline gene at one end, perhaps through a read error. The V call is TRBV4-2, the J call TRBJ2-7, with 16 bases matching TRBD2. Germline-derived CDR1 and CDR2 are LGHNA and YNFKEQ. The CDR3 consists of 18 residues. The DNA for the CDR3 is TGTGTCAGTAGTGGAAAACCGGGACTAGCGGGAGGGCCACACGAGCGGTACTTC. Its translation is CVSSGKPGLAGGPHERYF.

Points on this clonotype: Germline is not matched at one junction end, which may reflect a read error. V usage is TRBV15 and J usage is TRBJ2-5, with TRBD1 identical over 10 bases. The CDR3 totals 15 residues. CDR1 is LNHNV and CDR2 is YYDKDF in the germline V gene (reference sequence). As DNA, the CDR3 is TGTGCCACCAGCAACTGGACAGGGGGTGAGGAGACCCAGAACTTC. Its translation: CATSNWTGGEETQNF.

This clonotype showed up just a few times. One junction end does not reproduce the germline sequence, and a read error may be involved. V is TRBV12-3 or TRBV12-4 and J is TRBJ2-7, with D possibly matching TRBD1 (6 bases). The CDR3 spans 15 residues. The CDR3 spells CASSMGTRGSYEQYF. The CDR3 bases are TGTGCCAGTAGTATGGGGACAAGGGGGTCCTACGAGCAATACTTC.

This clonotype was recorded many times. This chain joins TRBV11-2 and TRBJ2-2; possible D gene TRBD1, 7 bases. This CDR3 is built from 16 residues. CDR1 is SGHAT and CDR2 is FQNNGV in the germline V gene. V gave up 4 bases and J gave up 1 base, with 13 bases separating them. The CDR3 DNA is TGTGCCAGCAGCTACCTCAGGGGGGTGAACACCGGGGAGCTGTTTTTT. Translating gives CASSYLRGVNTGELFF.

This clonotype has ten or more counts. This is likely a read error, given that the CDR3 carries no conserved phenylalanine or tryptophan at its end. The chain employs TRBV29-1 and TRBJ1-2; D might be TRBD1 (6 bases). The CDR3 length is 12 residues. Germline V gene data show CDR1 as SQVTM and CDR2 as ANQGSEA. The CDR3: CSVVRTDYDYTL. The CDR3 region has the DNA TGCAGCGTTGTAAGGACAGACTATGACTACACCCTC.

Remarks on this clonotype: Possible read error: a much larger clone is one base away. The J gene is TRBJ1-1, the V gene TRBV7-9; perhaps TRBD1 as D (5 bases). CDR1 and CDR2 from the germline V gene are SEHNR and FQNEAQ (reference sequence). Trimming pared 3 bases from V and 12 bases from J, leaving 17 bases between. CDR3 size: 13 residues. This chain's CDR3 is CASSFQGWTGSFF. As DNA, the CDR3 is TGTGCCAGCAGCTTTCAGGGTTGGACTGGATCTTTCTTT.

Notes on this clonotype: The CDR3 does not close with the conserved phenylalanine or tryptophan, likely indicating a read error. The chain recombines TRBV11-2 with TRBJ1-5; D might be TRBD1 (5 bases). Germline-derived CDR1 and CDR2 are SGHAT and FQNNGV. The CDR3 is 13 residues long. The DNA of the CDR3 is TGCGCCAGCAGCTTAGACAGCGGACAGCCCCAGCATTGT. It translates to CASSLDSGQPQHC.

This clonotype was counted many times. V and J are TRBV11-2 and TRBJ2-7; D uncertain. This CDR3 comprises 13 residues. The V and J ends lost 2 bases and 9 bases respectively, with 14 bases between them. Looked up from germline, CDR1 is SGHAT and CDR2 is FQNNGV. The CDR3 reads CASSLSEPASQYF. The CDR3 bases are TGTGCCAGCAGCTTAAGTGAGCCAGCGTCGCAGTACTTC. The full variable domain, completed using reference TRBV11-2 and TRBJ2-7, is EAGVAQSPRYKIIEKRQSVAFWCNPISGHATLYWYQQILGQGPKLLIQFQNNGVVDDSQLPKDRFSAERLKGVDSTLKIQPAKLEDSAVYLCASSLSEPASQYFGPGTRLTVT.

This chain connects TRBV24-1 to TRBJ2-1; D is possibly TRBD1 (6 bases). Germline-derived CDR1 and CDR2 are KGHDR and SFDVKD. V lost 2 bases to trimming and J lost 5 bases, with 15 bases between them. The CDR3 consists of 16 residues. CDR3 amino acids: CATSDSVGTSNNEQFF. The CDR3 DNA reads TGTGCCACCAGTGATTCCGTCGGGACAAGTAACAATGAGCAGTTCTTC.

As concerns this clonotype: One end of the junction varies from germline; a read error may be responsible. The chain carries TRBV11-2 and TRBJ2-1; 10 positions agree with TRBD2. Germline assignment: CDR1 SGHAT and CDR2 FQNNGV. The CDR3 is 15 amino acids. The CDR3 spells CASSPQREGLGEQSF. CDR3 sequence (DNA): TGTGCCAGTAGCCCCCAGCGGGAGGGACTGGGTGAGCAGTCCTTC.

This clonotype was picked up one time. Given the absence of the conserved phenylalanine or tryptophan at the CDR3 end, a read error is likely. V gene TRBV5-6 combines with J gene TRBJ2-7, with TRBD1 matching 7 bases. The CDR3 sequence is 12 residues long. V trimming: 1 base; J trimming: 5 bases; junction bases outside the gene matches: 0. Germline CDR1 is SGHDT and CDR2 is YYEEEE. The CDR3 is CASSLRGHEQYS. For the CDR3, the DNA is TGTGCCAGCAGCTTGAGGGGGCACGAGCAGTACTCA.

A note on this clonotype: Sequence at one end of the junction differs from germline and may be a read error. The chain has TRBV9 and TRBJ2-7; D might be TRBD1 (6 bases). Germline V lookup: CDR1 SGDLS, CDR2 YYNGEE. The CDR3 length is 14 residues. The CDR3 DNA sequence: TGTGCCAGCAGCGTGGGGACATGGATATACGAACAGTACTTC. Translation: CASSVGTWIYEQYF.

The count of this clonotype is one. A junction end diverges from the germline sequence, so it may reflect a read error. This chain links TRBV6-5 with TRBJ1-4, with D possibly TRBD1 on 5 matching bases. Germline lookup yields CDR1 MNHEY and CDR2 SVGAGI. CDR3 size: 15 residues. The CDR3 is CASSRDSIGNERLFF. CDR3 nucleotide sequence: TGTGCAAGCAGCCGCGACAGCATCGGTAATGAAAGACTGTTTTTT.

Regarding this clonotype: The junction does not match germline at one end; this may be a read error. The rearrangement joins TRBV4-2 to TRBJ2-3; 12 positions agree with TRBD2. This CDR3 is built from 18 residues. Germline V gene sequence: CDR1 LGHNA, CDR2 YNFKEQ. In DNA form, the CDR3 reads TGTGCCTGCAGCCAAGAAGGACTAGCGGGATGTTCCACAGATACGCGGTATTTT. Its protein is CACSQEGLAGCSTDTRYF.

About this clonotype itself: The final CDR3 position lacks the conserved phenylalanine or tryptophan, pointing to a likely read error. The chain couples TRBV11-2 to TRBJ2-7; D is possibly TRBD1 (5 bases). This CDR3 contains 13 residues. CDR1 and CDR2 from the germline V gene are SGHAT and FQNNGV. The CDR3 loop is CACSFDSTYEQYL. The CDR3 nucleotides read TGTGCCTGCAGCTTTGACAGTACCTACGAGCAGTACCTC.

This clonotype has only one observation. With a much larger clone just one base away, this may be a read error. The chain recombines TRBV5-1 with TRBJ2-3; 7 positions match TRBD1. The DNA end is a closer match to TRBJ1-5, so the J assignment may be wrong. This CDR3 has 16 residues. Germline assignment: CDR1 SGHRS and CDR2 YFSETQ. In nucleotides, the CDR3 is TGCGCCAGCAACTTGGACAGGACTACCCGCACAGATACGCAGCATTTT. This translates into CASNLDRTTRTDTQHF.

In regard to this clonotype: Sequence at one end of the junction differs from germline and may be a read error. The chain combines TRBV5-8 with TRBJ1-1, with D perhaps TRBD1 (5 bases). The CDR3 covers 14 residues. Germline V gene lookup returns CDR1 SGHTS and CDR2 YDEGEE. The chain's CDR3 is CVSSLNYGAREALF. The DNA for the CDR3 is TGTGTCAGCAGCTTGAATTACGGGGCTCGTGAAGCTTTATTT.

Comment on this clonotype: This sequence may be a read error, since a much larger clone differs from it by one base. The chain is built from TRBV12-3 or TRBV12-4 and TRBJ2-1, with TRBD2 matching over 7 bases. The CDR3 contains 15 residues. The CDR3 coding sequence is TGTGCCAGCAGCCCCGGACTAGGGGCCTACAATGAGCTGTTCTTC. Its protein product is CASSPGLGAYNELFF.

In regard to this clonotype: Because it lacks the conserved phenylalanine or tryptophan at the end, this CDR3 is likely a read error. The rearrangement joins TRBV29-1 to TRBJ2-3; 9 positions match TRBD2. CDR1 and CDR2 from the germline V gene are SQVTM and ANQGSEA. This CDR3 has 15 amino acids. Here the CDR3 reads CSVELLAGTTDTQYV. The CDR3 DNA follows: TGTAGCGTTGAGCTTCTAGCGGGGACCACAGATACGCAGTATGTT.

Regarding this clonotype: This clone may be a read error of a much larger clone one base away. The chain is built from TRBV11-2 and TRBJ2-7; D gene unclear. From germline, CDR1 is SGHAT and CDR2 FQNNGV. The CDR3 runs to 15 residues. With 0 bases removed from V and 7 bases from J, the gap between germline ends came to 16 bases. This CDR3 reads CASSLDLGQQQEQYF. CDR3 coding DNA: TGTGCCAGCAGCTTAGATCTTGGCCAACAGCAGGAGCAGTACTTC.

Details on this clonotype: This likely comes from a read error, as the CDR3 has no conserved phenylalanine or tryptophan at its end. The DNA is left out, because the CDR3 cannot be placed on it with certainty; the CDR3 is given as TCRdb lists it. The V call is TRBV11-2, the J call TRBJ2-3. The CDR3 comprises 13 residues, both ends counted. In germline, CDR1 is SGHAT, CDR2 FQNNGV. The chain's CDR3 is CASSLISTDTHYS.

This clonotype has at least ten counts. The chain has TRBV5-1 and TRBJ2-2, with D unresolved. Germline CDR1 and CDR2: SGHRS and YFSETQ. The CDR3 extends over 13 amino acids. V lost 4 bases, J lost 4 bases, and 8 bases lay in between. CDR3 sequence reads: CASSLDGTGELFF. CDR3 sequence (DNA): TGCGCCAGCAGCCTGGACGGCACCGGGGAGCTGTTTTTT. The entire variable domain, with the rest obtained from reference TRBV5-1 and TRBJ2-2, is as follows: KAGVTQTPRYLIKTRGQQVTLSCSPISGHRSVSWYQQTPGQGLQFLFEYFSETQRNKGNFPGRFSGRQFSNSRSEMNVSTLELGDSALYLCASSLDGTGELFFGEGSRLTVL.

This clonotype has only a few counts. The chain couples TRBV20-1 to TRBJ2-5, with TRBD2 identical over 9 bases. J was trimmed by 2 bases and V by 5 bases; bases with no gene match: 18. The length of the CDR3 is 18 residues. Per the germline V gene, CDR1 is DFQATT and CDR2 is SNEGSKA (reference sequence). CDR3 coding DNA: TGCAGTGCTTTCCTAGCGGGATCCACCGCAGGGCCTCAAGAGACCCAGTACTTC. Its translation is CSAFLAGSTAGPQETQYF.

Of note for this clonotype: At one boundary the junction diverges from the germline segment, which might be a read error. The gene calls are TRBV4-3 and TRBJ1-6; D gene ambiguous. The CDR3 runs 14 residues. Germline V CDR1 and CDR2: LGHNA, YSLEER. CDR3 sequence reads: CTSSQDFSDSPLHF. The DNA for the CDR3 is TGTACCAGTAGCCAAGATTTTTCCGATTCACCCCTCCACTTT.

This clonotype showed up many times. V usage is TRBV11-2 and J usage is TRBJ1-1; D not resolved. CDR1 is SGHAT and CDR2 is FQNNGV in the germline V gene. This CDR3 has 11 residues. Trimming left V 2 bases short and J 3 bases short, with 1 base between. CDR3 in DNA: TGTGCCAGCAGCTTACACACTGAAGCTTTCTTT. Its protein product is CASSLHTEAFF.

For this clonotype: This CDR3 is missing its conserved last phenylalanine or tryptophan, likely due to a read error. The DNA is left out, because the CDR3 cannot be placed on it with certainty; the CDR3 is given as TCRdb lists it. V usage is TRBV29-1 and J usage is TRBJ2-7; the D call of TRBD1 is as the table states it, not checked on the DNA. The CDR3 numbers 12 amino acids, ends counted. Germline V lookup: CDR1 SQVTM, CDR2 ANQGSEA. The chain's CDR3 is CSVRDDTMEQYS.